The 3 T cell receptor beta chains reported below all come from one sample, sequenced in a study of blood T cells in healthy people across ages. Sample-barcoded 5' priming and a J-beta primer mix drove a second PCR of about 6 to 11 cycles. TCRdb re-called the 5' RACE reads through MiXCR, storing one row per CDR3 protein. The data contain around 1,600,000 distinct CDR3 sequences, about 45% of them singletons. Material: blood. The receptor set was obtained from a woman between 18 and 29 years old in good health.

The genes are TRBV15 and TRBJ2-7; 10 bases line up with TRBD2. Germline loops: CDR1 LNHNV, CDR2 YYDKDF (reference sequence). The length of the CDR3 is 19 residues. V was clipped by 5 bases and J by 7 bases; unmatched bases: 23. The CDR3, as DNA: TGTGCCACCAGCTCCGAAGGGAAGACTAGCGGGTCTTACTACAATGAGCAGTACTTC. Its translation is CATSSEGKTSGSYYNEQYF.

The chain has TRBV20-1 and TRBJ2-4; D gene uncertain. The ends were cut back, 6 bases at V and 2 bases at J, with 11 bases in the middle. The CDR3 spans 13 residues. CDR1 and CDR2 from the germline V gene are DFQATT and SNEGSKA (reference sequence). CDR3 loop: CSAHMLTKNIQYF. CDR3 DNA sequence: TGCAGTGCGCACATGCTAACCAAAAACATTCAGTACTTC.

The chain is built from TRBV7-9 and TRBJ2-1; D gene ambiguous. The CDR3 has 18 residues. CDR1 is SEHNR and CDR2 is FQNEAQ in the germline V gene (reference sequence). V lost 5 bases and J 7 bases, leaving 27 bases between the germline ends. Here the CDR3 reads CASSRIAPPSPPGNEQFF. Written as DNA, the CDR3 is TGTGCCAGCAGCCGAATAGCCCCCCCGAGCCCCCCGGGTAATGAGCAGTTCTTC.